The rows below give T cell receptor beta chains drawn from one sample of a study of blood T cell repertoires in COVID-19. Profiled with immunoSEQ multiplex PCR; TCRdb holds only in-frame clones, not every one. The data show a few hundred thousand clones, around 86% seen once. The sequenced material came from PBMCs or T cells enriched from blood (not recorded which). Every receptor here comes from a man aged 25-45 years in a cohort exposed to, infected with or recovered from COVID-19 (not recorded which). CDR3s include the opening cysteine and the closing phenylalanine or tryptophan. The D gene is left open where the match is weak. Not every row has a clone size; where given, it reads once, few, many or a size class.

j_gene	v_gene	abundance	d_gene	CDR3nt	CDR3aa
TRBJ2-5	TRBV9	-	-	TGTGCCAGCAGCGTAGACAGGGATGAGACCCAGTACTTC	CASSVDRDETQYF
TRBJ1-2	TRBV15	-	TRBD1	TGTGCCACCAGCAGAGATCGCGGACAGGGTTCAAGCTACACCTTC	CATSRDRGQGSSYTF
TRBJ1-2	TRBV27	-	-	TGTGCCAGCAGTTTATCGCGGCAGGGTGCTATGGGCTACACCTTC	CASSLSRQGAMGYTF
TRBJ1-2	TRBV6-4	-	TRBD1	TGTGCCAGCAGTGCAACTACAGGGGGCGACGGCTACACCTTC	CASSATTGGDGYTF
TRBJ2-7	TRBV12-3/TRBV12-4	few	-	TGTGCCAGCAGTGGGACTCTTCTGGGGCAGTACTTC	CASSGTLLGQYF
TRBJ2-2	TRBV7-2	-	TRBD2	TGTGCCAGCAGCCTGAGGGCTAGCGGGGGCACCGGGGAGCTGTTTTTT	CASSLRASGGTGELFF
TRBJ2-7	TRBV5-6	few	-	TGTGCCAGCAGCGCCGGGAACGAGCAGTACTTC	CASSAGNEQYF
TRBJ1-3	TRBV18	-	-	TGTGCCAGCTCGCCCCAGGACTCTGGAAACACCATATATTTT	CASSPQDSGNTIYF
TRBJ1-2	TRBV7-9	once	-	TGTGCCAGCAGCTTAGTGGGGGCGTTGGAGATTGGCTACACCTTC	CASSLVGALEIGYTF
TRBJ2-5	TRBV5-1	-	-	TGCGCCAGCAGCTTGGACGGGAGCCAACGTGGAGAGACCCAGTACTTC	CASSLDGSQRGETQYF
TRBJ2-2	TRBV5-1	-	-	TGCGCCAGCAGCTCCGGGACACCGAACACCGGGGAGCTGTTTTTT	CASSSGTPNTGELFF
TRBJ2-7	TRBV5-1	-	-	TGCGCCAGCAGCTTGGTGGTTGGAGGGAGCTACTACGAGCAGTACTTC	CASSLVVGGSYYEQYF
TRBJ1-6	TRBV25-1	-	-	TGTGCCAGCAGTTCCCCACGAGCTTCTGGTAATTCACCCCTCCACTTT	CASSSPRASGNSPLHF
TRBJ1-1	TRBV4-1	-	-	TGCGCCAGCAGCCAAGATCCTCAGGGTAATAGGGGGTACACTGAAGCTTTCTTT	CASSQDPQGNRGYTEAFF
TRBJ2-7	TRBV5-1	-	-	TGCGCCAGCAGCTTGGACCAAGCGACCTACGAGCAGTACTTC	CASSLDQATYEQYF
TRBJ1-2	TRBV28	-	-	TGTGCCAGCAGTATTAATCGGTATGGCTACACCTTC	CASSINRYGYTF
TRBJ1-4	TRBV27	-	-	TGTGCCAGCAGCCGCGTGCGGTTGGCAACTAATGAAAAACTGTTTTTT	CASSRVRLATNEKLFF
TRBJ1-5	TRBV7-8	-	-	TGTGCCAGCAGCTTAGAAAACAGGGCCCTCAATCAGCCCCAGCATTTT	CASSLENRALNQPQHF
TRBJ1-1	TRBV28	once	TRBD1	TGTGCCAGCAGTTTAGCCGGGACAGCGAACACTGAAGCTTTCTTT	CASSLAGTANTEAFF
TRBJ1-2	TRBV14	-	TRBD1	TGTGCCAGCAGCAGGACAGGGATCTATGGCTACACCTTC	CASSRTGIYGYTF
TRBJ2-5	TRBV9	-	TRBD1	TGTGCCAGCAGCGCGGACAGGGGCCAAGAGACCCAGTACTTC	CASSADRGQETQYF
TRBJ2-1	TRBV7-2	-	TRBD1	TGTGCCAGCAGTCCGGGACAGGGGGCGCATGAGCAGTTCTTC	CASSPGQGAHEQFF
TRBJ2-3	TRBV4-2	-	-	TGTGCCAGCAGCCAAGAACGTGCGCTCTATAGTGGCACAGATACGCAGTATTTT	CASSQERALYSGTDTQYF